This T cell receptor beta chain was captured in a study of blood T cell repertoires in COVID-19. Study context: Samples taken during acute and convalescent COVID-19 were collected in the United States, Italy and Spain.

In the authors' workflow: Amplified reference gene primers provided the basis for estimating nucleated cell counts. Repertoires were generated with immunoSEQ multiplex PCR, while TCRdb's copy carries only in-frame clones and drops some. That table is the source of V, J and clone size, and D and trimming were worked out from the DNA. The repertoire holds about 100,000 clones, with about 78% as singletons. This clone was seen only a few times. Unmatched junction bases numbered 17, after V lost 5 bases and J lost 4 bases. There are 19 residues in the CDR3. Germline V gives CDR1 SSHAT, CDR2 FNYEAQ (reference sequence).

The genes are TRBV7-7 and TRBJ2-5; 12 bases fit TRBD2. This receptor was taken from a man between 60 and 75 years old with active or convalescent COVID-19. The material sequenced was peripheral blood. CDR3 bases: TGTGCCAGCAGCCCCAGGGGCCGAACGACTAGCGGGAGTCGAGAGACCCAGTACTTC. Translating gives CASSPRGRTTSGSRETQYF.